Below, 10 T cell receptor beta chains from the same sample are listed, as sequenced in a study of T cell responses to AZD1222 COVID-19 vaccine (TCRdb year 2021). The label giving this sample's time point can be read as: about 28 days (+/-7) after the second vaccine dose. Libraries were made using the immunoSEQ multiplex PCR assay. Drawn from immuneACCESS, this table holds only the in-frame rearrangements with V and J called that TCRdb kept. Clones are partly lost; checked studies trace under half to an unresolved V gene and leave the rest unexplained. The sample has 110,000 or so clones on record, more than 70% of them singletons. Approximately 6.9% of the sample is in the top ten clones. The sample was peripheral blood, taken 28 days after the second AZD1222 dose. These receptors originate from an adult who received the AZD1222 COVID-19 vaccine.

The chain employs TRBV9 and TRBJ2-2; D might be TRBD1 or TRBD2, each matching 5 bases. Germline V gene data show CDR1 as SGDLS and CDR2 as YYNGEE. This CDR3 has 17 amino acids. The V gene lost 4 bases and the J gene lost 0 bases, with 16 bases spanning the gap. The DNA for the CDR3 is TGTGCCAGCAGCCCCCGATTGACAGCGGCGAACACCGGGGAGCTGTTTTTT. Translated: CASSPRLTAANTGELFF.

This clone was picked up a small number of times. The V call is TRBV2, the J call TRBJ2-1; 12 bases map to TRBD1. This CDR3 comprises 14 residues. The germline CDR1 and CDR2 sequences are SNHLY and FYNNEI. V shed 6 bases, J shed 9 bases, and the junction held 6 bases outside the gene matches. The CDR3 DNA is TGTGCCAGCAGAGAGGGACAGGGGGCGCGTGAGCAGTTCTTC. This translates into CASREGQGAREQFF.

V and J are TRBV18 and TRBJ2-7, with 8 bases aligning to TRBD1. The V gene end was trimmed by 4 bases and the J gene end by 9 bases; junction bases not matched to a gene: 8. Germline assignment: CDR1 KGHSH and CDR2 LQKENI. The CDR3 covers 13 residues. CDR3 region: CASSLGRGQGQYF. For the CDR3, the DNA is TGTGCCAGCTCACTGGGCAGGGGGCAGGGGCAGTACTTC.

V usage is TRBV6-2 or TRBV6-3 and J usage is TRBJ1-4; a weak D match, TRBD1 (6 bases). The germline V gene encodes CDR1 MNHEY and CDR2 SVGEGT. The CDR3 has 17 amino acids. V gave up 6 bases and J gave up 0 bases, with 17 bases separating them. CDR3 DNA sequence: TGTGCCAGCAGCTCGACAGGTGTGGATGCAACTAATGAAAAACTGTTTTTT. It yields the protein CASSSTGVDATNEKLFF.

This CDR3 is CASSPPTREHGYTF. The CDR3 region has the DNA TGTGCCAGCTCACCACCGACCAGGGAACATGGCTACACCTTC. The chain has TRBV18 and TRBJ1-2; TRBD1 is a possible D gene (5 bases). CDR1 is KGHSH and CDR2 is LQKENI in the germline V gene. The CDR3 length is 14 residues. Trimming stripped 0 bases from V and 6 bases from J, with 11 bases between.

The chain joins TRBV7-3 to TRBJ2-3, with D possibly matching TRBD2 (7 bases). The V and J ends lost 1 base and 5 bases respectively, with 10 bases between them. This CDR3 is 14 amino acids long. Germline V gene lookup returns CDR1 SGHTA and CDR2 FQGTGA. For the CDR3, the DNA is TGTGCCAGCAGCTTAATGGGGGGGCGAGATACGCAGTATTTT. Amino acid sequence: CASSLMGGRDTQYF.

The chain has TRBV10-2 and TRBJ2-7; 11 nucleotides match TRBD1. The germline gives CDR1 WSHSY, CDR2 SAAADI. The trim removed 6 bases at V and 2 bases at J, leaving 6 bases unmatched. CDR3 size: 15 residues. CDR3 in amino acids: CASRDPGQGAYEQYF. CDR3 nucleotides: TGCGCCAGCAGGGACCCGGGACAGGGGGCCTACGAGCAGTACTTC.

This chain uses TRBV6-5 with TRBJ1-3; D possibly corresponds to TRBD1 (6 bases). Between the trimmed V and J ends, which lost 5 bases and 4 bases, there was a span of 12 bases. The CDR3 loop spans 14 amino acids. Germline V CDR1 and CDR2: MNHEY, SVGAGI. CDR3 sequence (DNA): TGTGCCAGCAGTCGTACAGGGCCCGGAAACACCATATATTTT. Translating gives CASSRTGPGNTIYF.

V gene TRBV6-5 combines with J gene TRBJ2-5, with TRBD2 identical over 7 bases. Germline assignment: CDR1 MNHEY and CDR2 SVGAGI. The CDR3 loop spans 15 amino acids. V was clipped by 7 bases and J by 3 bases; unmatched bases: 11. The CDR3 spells CASTRAGLGEETQYF. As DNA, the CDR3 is TGTGCCAGCACCCGAGCTGGACTAGGGGAAGAGACCCAGTACTTC.

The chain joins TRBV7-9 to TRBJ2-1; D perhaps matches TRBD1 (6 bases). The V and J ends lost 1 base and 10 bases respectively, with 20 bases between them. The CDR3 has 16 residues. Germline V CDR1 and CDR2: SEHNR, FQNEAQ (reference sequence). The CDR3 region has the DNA TGTGCCAGCAGCTTAGGGCGCCTCCTGGGGGCGGAAGAGCAGTTCTTC. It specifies CASSLGRLLGAEEQFF.